This TCR beta chain was recorded in a study of radiotherapy plus CTLA-4 blockade in lung cancer (dated by TCRdb to about 2018). About the study as a whole: Among enrolled patients, approximately 19% had an objective response and roughly 30% reached disease control.

The library was prepared using the immunoSEQ multiplex PCR assay. TCRdb limited this immuneACCESS table to in-frame rearrangements with V and J called. A share of clones is missing; checked studies link under half to unresolved V genes, and the rest is unexplained. The sample has tens of thousands of clones on record, around 87% of them singletons. Roughly 17% of the sample belongs to the ten largest clones. Overall results and qualifications from the work: The strongest predictors of response were reported to be early dynamic shifts in blood T cell clones along with a rise in serum interferon-beta following radiation. After treatment with radiotherapy and ipilimumab, TCR clones that originated in tumors expanded in peripheral blood.

Details on this clone: Which antigen it targets is not known. No per-base quality is available; no much larger clone lies one base away.

Germline trimming amounts to 4 bases on V and 0 bases on J, with 2 as the count of junction bases outside the gene matches. CDR1 and CDR2, per the germline V gene (reference sequence), are SGHNT and YYREEE. The CDR3 contains 15 residues, cysteine and phenylalanine counted. The entry retains the CDR3 DNA only, 45 bases that are in frame from base 1. The study tested focal radiation therapy combined with CTLA-4 blockade (ipilimumab) in patients with chemo-refractory metastatic non-small-cell lung cancer. This sequence was found in a human donor with non-small cell lung cancer that progressed on radiotherapy plus ipilimumab. The sample consisted of peripheral blood, taken from a patient treated with radiotherapy plus ipilimumab. The sequence is built from TRBV5-4 and TRBJ1-5; 9 bases in the junction line up with TRBD1. Read as DNA, the sequence is TGTGCCAGCAGCCGACAGGGGGATAGCAATCAGCCCCAGCATTTT. It translates as CASSRQGDSNQPQHF.